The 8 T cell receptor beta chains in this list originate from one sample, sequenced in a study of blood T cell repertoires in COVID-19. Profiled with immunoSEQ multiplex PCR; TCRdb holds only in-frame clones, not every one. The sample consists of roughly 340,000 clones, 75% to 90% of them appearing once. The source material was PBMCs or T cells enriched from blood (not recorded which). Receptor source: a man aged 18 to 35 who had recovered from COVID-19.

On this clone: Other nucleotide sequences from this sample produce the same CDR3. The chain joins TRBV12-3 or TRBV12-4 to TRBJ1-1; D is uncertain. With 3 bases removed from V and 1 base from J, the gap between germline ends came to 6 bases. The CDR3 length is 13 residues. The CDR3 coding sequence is TGTGCCAGCAGTTTCGGCGGGAACACTGAAGCTTTCTTT. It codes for CASSFGGNTEAFF.

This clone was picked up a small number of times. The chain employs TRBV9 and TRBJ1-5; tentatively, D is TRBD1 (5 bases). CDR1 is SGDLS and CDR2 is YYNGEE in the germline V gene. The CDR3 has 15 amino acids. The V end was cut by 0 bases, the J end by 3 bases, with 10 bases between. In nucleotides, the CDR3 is TGTGCCAGCAGCGTAGCAGCGGGGGACAATCAGCCCCAGCATTTT. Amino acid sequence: CASSVAAGDNQPQHF.

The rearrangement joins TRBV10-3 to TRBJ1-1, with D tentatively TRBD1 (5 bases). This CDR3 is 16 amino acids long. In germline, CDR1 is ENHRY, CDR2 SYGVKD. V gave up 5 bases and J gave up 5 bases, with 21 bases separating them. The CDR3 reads CAISLGGGKGDTEAFF. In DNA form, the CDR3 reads TGTGCCATCAGTTTGGGGGGAGGAAAAGGGGATACTGAAGCTTTCTTT.

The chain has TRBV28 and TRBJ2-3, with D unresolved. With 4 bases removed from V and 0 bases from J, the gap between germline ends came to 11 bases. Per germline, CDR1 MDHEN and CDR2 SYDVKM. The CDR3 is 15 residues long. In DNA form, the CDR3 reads TGTGCCAGCAGTTACCCAGGCCCTAGCACAGATACGCAGTATTTT. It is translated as CASSYPGPSTDTQYF.

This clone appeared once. CDR3 sequence reads: CASSLGVGGYEQYF. CDR3 DNA sequence: TGTGCCAGCAGCTTAGGGGTAGGGGGTTACGAGCAGTACTTC. J is TRBJ2-7 and V is TRBV11-2; possibly TRBD1 for D (6 bases). This CDR3 is 14 amino acids long. In germline, CDR1 is SGHAT, CDR2 FQNNGV. The V and J ends lost 1 base and 4 bases respectively, with 11 bases between them.

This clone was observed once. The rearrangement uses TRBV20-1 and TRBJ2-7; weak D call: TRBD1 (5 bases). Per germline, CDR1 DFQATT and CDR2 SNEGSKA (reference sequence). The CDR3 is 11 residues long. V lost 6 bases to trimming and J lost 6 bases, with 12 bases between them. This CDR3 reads CSALRGREQYF. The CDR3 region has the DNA TGCAGTGCATTAAGGGGTCGCGAGCAGTACTTC.

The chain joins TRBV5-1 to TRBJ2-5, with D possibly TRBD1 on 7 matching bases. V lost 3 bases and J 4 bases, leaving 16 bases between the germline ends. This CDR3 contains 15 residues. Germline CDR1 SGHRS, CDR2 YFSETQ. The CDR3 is CASSSRQGGGETQYF. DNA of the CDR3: TGCGCCAGCAGCTCTCGACAGGGAGGAGGAGAGACCCAGTACTTC. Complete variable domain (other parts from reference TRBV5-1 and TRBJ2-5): KAGVTQTPRYLIKTRGQQVTLSCSPISGHRSVSWYQQTPGQGLQFLFEYFSETQRNKGNFPGRFSGRQFSNSRSEMNVSTLELGDSALYLCASSSRQGGGETQYFGPGTRLLVL.

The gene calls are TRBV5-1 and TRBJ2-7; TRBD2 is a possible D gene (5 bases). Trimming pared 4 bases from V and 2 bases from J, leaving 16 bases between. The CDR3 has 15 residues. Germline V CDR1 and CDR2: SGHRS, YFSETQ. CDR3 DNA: TGCGCCAGCAGCGGAGGAGGCCGAGGCCCCTACGAGCAGTACTTC. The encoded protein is CASSGGGRGPYEQYF.